The rows below give T cell receptor beta chains drawn from one sample of a study of blood T cell repertoires in COVID-19. Sequencing used immunoSEQ multiplex PCR; TCRdb keeps in-frame clones, though not all of them. The profile shows roughly 160,000 clones, about 86% of them singletons. Sequenced input: peripheral blood. The receptors were gathered from a man between 70 and 80 years old with active or convalescent COVID-19. Each CDR3 is given with its conserved first and last residue. D genes are given only for firm matches. Clone size is not always given. Where it is, it says once, few, many or a class for expanded clones.

d_call	v_call	j_call	clone_size	cdr3_nt	cdr3_aa
TRBD1	TRBV5-1	TRBJ1-2	.	TGCGCCAGCAGCTTGGCAGGGGGCGACTATGGCTACACCTTC	CASSLAGGDYGYTF
TRBD1	TRBV4-1	TRBJ2-1	.	TGCGCCAGCAGCCCAGGGCCGGGACAGGGGGTCTACAATGAGCAGTTCTTC	CASSPGPGQGVYNEQFF
TRBD1	TRBV9	TRBJ1-2	.	TGTGCCAGCAGCGTAGAGGGGACAGGCCGGGAAGGCTACACCTTC	CASSVEGTGREGYTF
.	TRBV2	TRBJ1-5	.	TGTGCCAGCCGGCGGCGGGGAGGGGATAGCAATCAGCCCCAGCATTTT	CASRRRGGDSNQPQHF
TRBD2	TRBV5-4	TRBJ2-2	many	TGTGCCAGCAGCCCGGGGCTAGCGGGAAGAACCGGGGAGCTGTTTTTT	CASSPGLAGRTGELFF
TRBD1	TRBV6-5	TRBJ2-7	.	TGTGCCAGCAGATTAACAGGGGGCGCGTACGAGCAGTACTTC	CASRLTGGAYEQYF
TRBD1	TRBV4-3	TRBJ1-4	.	TGCGCCAGCAGCCAGGCCCCGGCAGGGGGCCACCGGGGCACTAATGAAAAACTGTTTTTT	CASSQAPAGGHRGTNEKLFF
.	TRBV7-2	TRBJ2-1	.	TGTGCCAGCAGCTTAGAGGGGGGGATTGAGCAGTTCTTC	CASSLEGGIEQFF
.	TRBV29-1	TRBJ2-7	.	TGCAGCGTTATCACCGGGACCTACGAGCAGTACTTC	CSVITGTYEQYF
TRBD1	TRBV27	TRBJ1-2	.	TGTGCCAGCAGTCCCCGGACAGGGAATCGGCCCGGCTACACCTTC	CASSPRTGNRPGYTF
TRBD1	TRBV28	TRBJ2-7	once	TGTGCCAGCAGCCCGGGACAGTCCTACGAGCAGTACTTC	CASSPGQSYEQYF
TRBD1	TRBV6-2/TRBV6-3	TRBJ1-5	.	TGTGCCAGCAGTTACAACCGGGACAGAGGCAATCAGCCCCAGCATTTT	CASSYNRDRGNQPQHF
TRBD2	TRBV27	TRBJ2-1	.	TGTGCCAGCAGTTTAGAGCCCTGGGGAGGGCACAGCTCCAATGAGCAGTTCTTC	CASSLEPWGGHSSNEQFF
.	TRBV9	TRBJ2-1	.	TGTGCCAGCAGCGTAGTGGGTCTCGGCGGTGAGCAGTTCTTC	CASSVVGLGGEQFF
TRBD1	TRBV6-1	TRBJ1-6	.	TGTGCCAGCAGTGGACACAGGGGGTTGGGTAATTCACCCCTCCACTTT	CASSGHRGLGNSPLHF
TRBD2	TRBV27	TRBJ2-1	few	TGTGCCAGCAGTCGCACCTTGGGGAAACGATCGACTAGCGGGAGCTACAATGAGCAGTTCTTC	CASSRTLGKRSTSGSYNEQFF
TRBD2	TRBV6-5	TRBJ2-5	.	TGTGCCAGCAGTTCCCTCGGGACTAGCGGGCAGGAGACCCAGTACTTC	CASSSLGTSGQETQYF
.	TRBV30	TRBJ2-3	.	TGTGCCTGGAGTGGGGGAGCAGATACGCAGTATTTT	CAWSGGADTQYF
.	TRBV18	TRBJ1-5	.	TGTGCCAGCTCACTCCGACAGAGCAATCAGCCCCAGCATTTT	CASSLRQSNQPQHF
TRBD1	TRBV5-1	TRBJ2-7	.	TGCGCCAGCAGGCGGGACAGGGCCTACGAGCAGTACTTC	CASRRDRAYEQYF
TRBD1	TRBV5-1	TRBJ1-5	.	TGCGCCAGCAGCTCGACAGGGGGCCCGAATCAGCCCCAGCATTTT	CASSSTGGPNQPQHF
TRBD2	TRBV6-2/TRBV6-3	TRBJ2-1	.	TGTGCCAGCAGTATTCCGGGACTAGCGGGAGTAAGCTGGGAGCAGTTCTTC	CASSIPGLAGVSWEQFF
.	TRBV3-1/TRBV3-2	TRBJ1-6	.	TGTGCCAGCAGCCAAGTCAGAATGGAGTCACCCCTCCACTTT	CASSQVRMESPLHF
TRBD2	TRBV6-6	TRBJ2-2	.	TGTGCCAGCAGTCGCCTGACTAGCGGGGGGCCGGATGGCGGGGAGCTGTTTTTT	CASSRLTSGGPDGGELFF
TRBD2	TRBV29-1	TRBJ2-7	.	TGCAGCGTTAAGAACGCGGGGGGCGCCTCTCACCCCTACGAGCAGTACTTC	CSVKNAGGASHPYEQYF
.	TRBV6-5	TRBJ1-6	.	TGTGCCAGCACCCCGATCCTAGGGGCAGGACCCCTCCACTTT	CASTPILGAGPLHF
.	TRBV12-3/TRBV12-4	TRBJ1-5	once	TGTGCCAGCAGCCGGGGGTATCAGCCCCAGCATTTT	CASSRGYQPQHF
.	TRBV6-5	TRBJ2-3	.	TGTGCCAGCCGGAGGTTGGATACGCAGTATTTT	CASRRLDTQYF
TRBD1	TRBV10-3	TRBJ1-2	few	TGTGCCATCAGCCGGGACAGGGGAAACAACTATGGCTACACCTTC	CAISRDRGNNYGYTF
TRBD1	TRBV5-8	TRBJ1-1	.	TGTGCCAGCGGACAGGGGGCCTTCTCTGGGGCTTTCTTT	CASGQGAFSGAFF
.	TRBV5-5	TRBJ1-1	.	TGTGCCAGCAGCTTGGGTGTAGGGGCCATGAACACTGAAGCTTTCTTT	CASSLGVGAMNTEAFF
TRBD1	TRBV19	TRBJ1-5	.	TGTGCCAGTAGTACCTTGGACAGGGCTAAAGGCAATCAGCCCCAGCATTTT	CASSTLDRAKGNQPQHF
TRBD1	TRBV7-2	TRBJ1-2	.	TGTGCCAGCCGCCCGCCCGCGGGGACAGGGGGCACCTATGGCTACACCTTC	CASRPPAGTGGTYGYTF
TRBD2	TRBV18	TRBJ2-1	.	TGTGCCAGCTCACCGGGACTAGCGGGAGGTCGGTACAATGAGCAGTTCTTC	CASSPGLAGGRYNEQFF
TRBD2	TRBV18	TRBJ2-2	.	TGTGCCAGCTCAGCGAGACTAGCGGGGAACACCGGGGAGCTGTTTTTT	CASSARLAGNTGELFF
.	TRBV29-1	TRBJ1-3	.	TGCAGCGTTGATCGAGGGTTAGAAGGAAACACCATATATTTT	CSVDRGLEGNTIYF
.	TRBV6-5	TRBJ1-2	.	TGTGCCAGCAGTTACTTCAGGGATAAGGGCTACACCTTC	CASSYFRDKGYTF
.	TRBV6-5	TRBJ2-5	.	TGTGCCAGCAGTTACTCGATACAGGGACAAGAGACCCAGTACTTC	CASSYSIQGQETQYF
.	TRBV5-6	TRBJ2-1	.	TGTGCCAGCAGCCCGGCGGCAACAAAGCAGTTCTTC	CASSPAATKQFF
TRBD1	TRBV7-8	TRBJ2-2	.	TGTGCCAGCAGAAGTACAGGGGGCAGCACCGGGGAGCTGTTTTTT	CASRSTGGSTGELFF
TRBD2	TRBV6-5	TRBJ2-7	.	TGTGCCAGCAGTCTAACTAGCGGGAGGGCCTCCGAGCAGTACTTC	CASSLTSGRASEQYF
TRBD1	TRBV5-6	TRBJ2-7	.	TGTGCCAGCAGCTCGGGACAGGGGGTACTAAGGGTCTCCTACGAGCAGTACTTC	CASSSGQGVLRVSYEQYF
TRBD2	TRBV6-2/TRBV6-3	TRBJ2-1	.	TGTGCCAGCAGGTACGGGGGGGCCGGGCAGTTCTTC	CASRYGGAGQFF
TRBD2	TRBV25-1	TRBJ2-3	.	TGTGCCAGCAGTGTGGGGGGGGGCACAGATACGCAGTATTTT	CASSVGGGTDTQYF